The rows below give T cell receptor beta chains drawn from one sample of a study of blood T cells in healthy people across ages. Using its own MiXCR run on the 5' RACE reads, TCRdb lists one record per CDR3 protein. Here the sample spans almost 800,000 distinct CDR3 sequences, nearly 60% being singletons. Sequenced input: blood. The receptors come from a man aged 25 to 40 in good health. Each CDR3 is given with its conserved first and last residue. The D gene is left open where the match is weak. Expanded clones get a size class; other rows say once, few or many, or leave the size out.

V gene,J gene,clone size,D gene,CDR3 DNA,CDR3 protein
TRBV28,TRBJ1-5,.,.,TGTGCCAGCATCGGGGGAGGAACCAATCAGCCCCAGCATTTT,CASIGGGTNQPQHF
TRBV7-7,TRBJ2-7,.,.,TGTGCTAGCAGCCCTAGGCCCCTGAATGAGCAGTACTTC,CASSPRPLNEQYF
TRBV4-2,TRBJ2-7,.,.,TGTGCCGGCAGCCAAAATGGACAGCGGACCTACGAGCAGTACTTC,CAGSQNGQRTYEQYF
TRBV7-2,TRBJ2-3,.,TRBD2,TGTGCCACGAATTCACCGGGACTAGAGCTCGACACGCAGTATTTT,CATNSPGLELDTQYF
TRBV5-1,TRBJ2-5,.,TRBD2,TGCGCCAGCAGCTCAGGGACTAGCCGGGACCAAGAGACCCAGTACTTC,CASSSGTSRDQETQYF
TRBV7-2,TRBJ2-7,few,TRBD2,TGTGCCAGCAGCCGATTGACTAGCGGGGGATACGAGCAGTACTTC,CASSRLTSGGYEQYF
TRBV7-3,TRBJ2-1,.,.,TGTGCCAGCAGCATCACTAGGAACAATGAGCAGTTCTTC,CASSITRNNEQFF
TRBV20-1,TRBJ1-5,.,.,TGCAGTGCGGATCAGGATAGCGCTGGTCAGCCCCAGCATTTT,CSADQDSAGQPQHF
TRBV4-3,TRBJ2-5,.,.,TGCGCCAGCAGCCTCCTACCTACGGGTGTAGAGACCCAGTACTTC,CASSLLPTGVETQYF
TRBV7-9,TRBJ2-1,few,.,TGTGCCAGCAGCTTCCCCGGGAGCTCAGTTCTCATTGAGCAGTTCTTC,CASSFPGSSVLIEQFF
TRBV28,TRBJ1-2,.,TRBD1,TGTGCCAGCAGTTTAGCGGACAGGGTGGAAGGCTACACCTTC,CASSLADRVEGYTF
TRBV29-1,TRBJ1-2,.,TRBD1,TGCAGCGTTGGACCCCGACAGGGGGCGGGAGGCTACACCTTC,CSVGPRQGAGGYTF
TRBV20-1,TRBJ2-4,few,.,TGCAGTGCTAGAGCTAACCTGGAGAACATTCAGTACTTC,CSARANLENIQYF
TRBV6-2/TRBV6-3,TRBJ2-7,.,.,TGTGCCAGCAGTTACTCGACTCCGCTTGAGCAGTACTTC,CASSYSTPLEQYF
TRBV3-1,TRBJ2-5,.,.,TGTGCCAGCAACCCCGGGGGAGGCTTTACCCAGGAGACCCAGTACTTC,CASNPGGGFTQETQYF
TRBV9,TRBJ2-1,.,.,TGTGCCAGCAGCGTATATCAAGCGACGACCTACAATGAGCAGTTCTTC,CASSVYQATTYNEQFF
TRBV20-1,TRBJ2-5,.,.,TGCAGTGCTAGAACGCGAGGGGGGGAGACCCAGTACTTC,CSARTRGGETQYF
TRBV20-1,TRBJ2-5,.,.,TGCAGTGCTTACCGTTGGGACCAAGAGACCCAGTACTTC,CSAYRWDQETQYF